This T cell receptor (beta chain) was profiled in a study of T cell responses to AZD1222 COVID-19 vaccine (dated by TCRdb to 2020 to 2023). With respect to the entire study: AZD1222 recipients with second doses at about 4 weeks or about 12 weeks were pooled, because spike-specific TCR depth and breadth did not differ between schedules. TCR sequencing was performed for some 250 trial participants, of whom about 200 were given two doses of AZD1222 and some 26 were given two doses of MenACWY control vaccine. Trial participants were enrolled into age subgroups of 18-55, 56-69 and 70-plus years, which contained 148, 28 and 57 TCR-sequenced participants, respectively.

Beyond this particular receptor, the publication reports: Reportedly, close to half of the unique spike-specific TCRs recognized epitopes lying outside the regions that are mutated in the B.1.351 and B.1.1.7 variants. Vaccine-associated CD4 TCRs spanned the whole spike protein, with dominant responses in regions 160-218 and 743-854. Because no samples from the day 14 peak response were available, repertoires could be characterized only after the peak T cell response. After two AZD1222 doses, both the breadth and the depth of spike-specific TCRs were significantly higher than at day 0 and than in MenACWY recipients. In the small 56-69-year group, the increase in depth fell short of significance, most likely because of low power. Conclusions about previously exposed vaccinees were limited because only a handful of AZD1222 recipients were SARS-CoV-2 seropositive at baseline. Participants were mostly white British, with more females than males. The authors suggested clonal diversity may have been underestimated.

Looking up the germline V gene (reference sequence) yields CDR1 LGHDT and CDR2 YNNKEL. The V end loses 4 bases and the J end loses 5 bases, and a stretch of 20 bases separates them. From cysteine to phenylalanine, the CDR3 is 17 amino acids long. CDR3 DNA is the only sequence kept; it has 51 bases, read in frame from the first base. This clone was observed a single time. Its antigen is still unknown. No base qualities exist here, and no much larger clone lies one base off it. The CDR3 regions of human TCRbeta chains were subjected to immunosequencing. The paper's data handling went like this. Repertoire TCRs were matched against a reference library of SARS-CoV-2-specific TCRs generated with the MIRA antigen-specificity platform. Breadth was defined as the fraction of unique TCRs that were SARS-CoV-2-associated, and depth was defined as the fraction of total T cells that were SARS-CoV-2-associated. Each spike-specific TCR was assigned to its reactive spike region and to a CD4 or CD8 class using the MIRA data. Log10-transformed breadth and depth values were compared by one-way ANOVA with Sidak's multiple comparisons tests. In its TCRdb copy, this immuneACCESS table keeps in-frame sequences only and misses some clones. Where compared with another copy, unresolved V genes explain less than half of these, and the others have no known cause. V, J and clone size reflect that table, while D and trimming were determined from the DNA. For this sample there are some 110,000 clones; around 81% appear just once. The ten top clones hold 9.4% of the sample.

The sample's time point label, in plain terms: baseline before first vaccination. The vaccinee samples were drawn from two UK trials, COV001 and COV002, one of which was a single-blind randomized controlled phase 2/3 trial testing AZD1222 (ChAdOx1 nCoV-19) in healthy adults. For TCRbeta chain sequencing, PBMC samples were collected from trial participants at day 0 and at day 28 after the second dose. The sequenced sample was peripheral blood, obtained on day 0 of AZD1222 vaccination. The source of this sequence is an adult in good health. Recombination joined TRBV3-1 (or the pseudogene TRBV3-2) with TRBJ2-2; TRBD2 might be the D gene, on 5 matching bases. The CDR3 protein sequence reads: CASSPSRRSIGTGELFF. Read as DNA, the sequence is TGTGCCAGCAGCCCTTCTCGGAGGTCTATAGGGACCGGGGAGCTGTTTTTT.